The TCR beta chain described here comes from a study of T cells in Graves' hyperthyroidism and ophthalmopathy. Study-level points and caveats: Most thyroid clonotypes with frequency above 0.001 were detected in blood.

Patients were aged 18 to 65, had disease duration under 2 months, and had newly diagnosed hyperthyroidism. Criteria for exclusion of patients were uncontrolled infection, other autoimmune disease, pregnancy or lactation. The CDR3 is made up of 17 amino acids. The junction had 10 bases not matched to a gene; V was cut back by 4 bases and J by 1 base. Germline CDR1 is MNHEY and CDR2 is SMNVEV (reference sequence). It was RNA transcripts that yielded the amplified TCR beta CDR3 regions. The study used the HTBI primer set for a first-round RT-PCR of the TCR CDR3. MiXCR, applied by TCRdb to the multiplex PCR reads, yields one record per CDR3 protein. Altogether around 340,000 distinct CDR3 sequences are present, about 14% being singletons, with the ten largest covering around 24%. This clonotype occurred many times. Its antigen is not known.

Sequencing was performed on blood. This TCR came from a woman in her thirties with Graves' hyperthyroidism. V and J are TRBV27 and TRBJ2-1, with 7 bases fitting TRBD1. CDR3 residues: CASSSKTGKVSYNEQFF. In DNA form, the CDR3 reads TGTGCCAGCAGTTCGAAGACAGGGAAGGTGTCCTACAATGAGCAGTTCTTC.